These 30 T cell receptor beta chains came from one sample sequenced in a study of T cells after yellow fever vaccination. Using its own MiXCR run on the 5' RACE reads, TCRdb lists one record per CDR3 protein. The sample has some 320,000 distinct CDR3 sequences, around 8.6% seen once. The sample here was CD4+ T cells sorted from PBMCs, taken 5 days after the yellow fever booster vaccination. The receptors derive from a man aged 18 to 29 who received the YFV17D yellow fever vaccine.

This clonotype was seen repeatedly, ten times or more. The V gene is TRBV5-1, the J gene TRBJ2-4, with 8 bases matching TRBD1. After removal of 0 bases from V and 7 bases from J, the junction contained 6 bases not matched to a gene. The CDR3 length is 15 residues. CDR1 and CDR2 from the germline V gene are SGHRS and YFSETQ. CDR3 coding DNA: TGCGCCAGCAGCTTGGGACAGGGGAATTGGAACATTCAGTACTTC. Residues: CASSLGQGNWNIQYF.

V and J are TRBV6-2 or TRBV6-3 and TRBJ2-7; D ambiguous. Deletions cut 4 bases from V and 0 bases from J, with 4 bases between. This CDR3 comprises 12 residues. The germline V gene encodes CDR1 MNHEY and CDR2 SVGEGT. CDR3 coding DNA: TGTGCCAGCAGTTCAGTCTCCTACGAGCAGTACGTC. Amino acid sequence: CASSSVSYEQYV.

This rearrangement joins TRBV5-1 to TRBJ1-4, with D tentatively TRBD1 (5 bases). The germline V gene has CDR1 SGHRS and CDR2 YFSETQ. The CDR3 has 16 amino acids. Between the trimmed V and J ends, which lost 2 bases and 4 bases, there was a span of 15 bases. The chain's CDR3 is CASSFGARPGNEKLFF. The CDR3 DNA reads as TGCGCCAGCAGCTTCGGGGCCAGGCCGGGTAATGAAAAACTGTTTTTT.

The rearrangement uses TRBV20-1 and TRBJ2-7; no firm D call. Germline V gene data show CDR1 as DFQATT and CDR2 as SNEGSKA (reference sequence). The CDR3 is made up of 13 amino acids. Trimming left V 3 bases short and J 0 bases short, with 9 bases between. The CDR3 DNA is TGCAGTGCTAGTAAGCCGGGCTCCTACGAGCAGTACTTC. This encodes CSASKPGSYEQYF.

This clonotype was observed many times. The chain recombines TRBV20-1 with TRBJ2-7; D ambiguous. The V end lost 4 bases, the J end lost 2 bases, and 12 bases lay between the germline ends. This CDR3 is built from 13 residues. Germline lookup yields CDR1 DFQATT and CDR2 SNEGSKA (reference sequence). CDR3 nucleotides: TGCAGTGCTACGAACCTAGGCCCCTACGAGCAGTACTTC. Translation: CSATNLGPYEQYF.

CDR3 nucleotides: TGCGCCAGCAGCTTGATTAGCACGACTAACTCCTACGAGCAGTACTTC. Translated: CASSLISTTNSYEQYF. The rearrangement joins TRBV5-1 to TRBJ2-7, with D perhaps TRBD2 (5 bases). V shed 1 base and J shed 0 bases, with 14 bases lying between them. Germline V gives CDR1 SGHRS, CDR2 YFSETQ. This CDR3 spans 16 amino acids.

This clonotype was observed a few times. The junction departs from germline at one end; a sequencing error may be responsible. J is TRBJ2-1 and V is TRBV18, with TRBD2 matching over 8 bases. From germline, CDR1 is KGHSH and CDR2 LQKENI. This CDR3 is built from 15 residues. The CDR3: CASSPLAVFYNEQFF. DNA for the CDR3: TGTGCCAGCTCGCCACTAGCGGTCTTTTACAATGAGCAGTTCTTC.

This clonotype has a handful of counts. V is TRBV10-3 and J is TRBJ2-7, with D unclear. The V end was cut by 0 bases, the J end by 6 bases, with 6 bases between. Germline V gene sequence: CDR1 ENHRY, CDR2 SYGVKD. The CDR3 covers 12 residues. The CDR3, as DNA: TGTGCCATCAGTGAGTCGTTGGGCGAGCAGTACGTC. It encodes CAISESLGEQYV.

The CDR3 region is CASSGKSNYGYTF. The CDR3 DNA sequence: TGCGCCAGCAGCGGGAAGTCTAACTATGGCTACACCTTC. V gene TRBV5-1 combines with J gene TRBJ1-2; D is undetermined. The germline V gene encodes CDR1 SGHRS and CDR2 YFSETQ. This CDR3 has 13 amino acids. V dropped 4 bases and J dropped 0 bases, with 7 bases sitting between them.

The rearrangement uses TRBV20-1 and TRBJ2-2, with 9 bases fitting TRBD1. The CDR3 extends over 16 amino acids. The germline gives CDR1 DFQATT, CDR2 SNEGSKA (reference sequence). V shed 0 bases and J 4 bases; nucleotides not matched to a gene: 6. CDR3 sequence (DNA): TGCAGTGCTAGAGATGCCGGGACAGGGCCCACCGGGGAGCTGTTTTTT. Protein: CSARDAGTGPTGELFF.

The chain carries TRBV12-3 or TRBV12-4 and TRBJ1-6; D is unresolved. The CDR3 is 11 residues long. V lost 4 bases and J lost 14, with 9 bases in between. The CDR3 here is CASSSGAALHF. For the CDR3, the DNA is TGTGCCAGCAGTTCGGGAGCAGCCCTCCACTTT.

The chain has TRBV7-9 and TRBJ2-3, with 8 positions matching TRBD2. V shed 5 bases and J 2 bases; nucleotides not matched to a gene: 3. Germline lookup yields CDR1 SEHNR and CDR2 FQNEAQ (reference sequence). The length of the CDR3 is 14 residues. The CDR3 DNA sequence: TGTGCCAGCAGCCGGCGGGGGGCCACAGATACGCAGTATTTT. It translates to CASSRRGATDTQYF.

V gene TRBV7-9 combines with J gene TRBJ2-1; D gene unclear. The V and J ends lost 1 base and 6 bases respectively, with 10 bases between them. The CDR3 loop spans 14 amino acids. Germline V gives CDR1 SEHNR, CDR2 FQNEAQ (reference sequence). The CDR3 DNA sequence: TGTGCCAGCAGCTTAGAGTTTAGGGCCAATGAGCAGTTCTTC. Translation: CASSLEFRANEQFF.

This clonotype was detected a few times. This chain uses TRBV20-1 with TRBJ1-1; D is unclear. The V end lost 3 bases, the J end lost 1 base, and 9 bases lay between the germline ends. Germline values: CDR1 DFQATT, CDR2 SNEGSKA (reference sequence). The CDR3 has 13 residues. The CDR3 coding sequence is TGCAGTGCTAGTGAGGACCCGAACACTGAAGCTTTCTTT. Its translation is CSASEDPNTEAFF.

This sequence joins TRBV20-1 and TRBJ2-3; D gene unclear. The CDR3 consists of 15 residues. From germline, CDR1 is DFQATT and CDR2 SNEGSKA (reference sequence). V shed 2 bases and J shed 6 bases, with 18 bases lying between them. The CDR3 coding sequence is TGCAGTGCTAGAAGAAGACTGAGTTTTATGGATACGCAGTATTTT. Encoded protein: CSARRRLSFMDTQYF.

The V and J genes are TRBV7-2 and TRBJ1-1; D unresolved. V was cut by 5 bases and J by 4 bases, with 8 bases left in between. The CDR3 totals 12 residues. Germline lookup yields CDR1 SGHTA and CDR2 FQGNSA. CDR3 residues: CASSPPGTEAFF. CDR3 nucleotide sequence: TGTGCCAGCAGCCCCCCGGGCACTGAAGCTTTCTTT.

This clonotype has just a few counts. The J gene is TRBJ2-1, the V gene TRBV7-8; 12 bases agree with TRBD2. V lost 7 bases, J lost 8 bases, and 6 bases stayed unmatched. Germline V gene sequence: CDR1 SGHVS, CDR2 FQNEAQ. The CDR3 length is 14 residues. Here the CDR3 reads CASMRTSGVDEQFF. For the CDR3, the DNA is TGTGCCAGCATGCGGACTAGCGGGGTGGATGAGCAGTTCTTC. The entire variable domain, with the rest obtained from reference TRBV7-8 and TRBJ2-1, is as follows: GAGVSQSPRYKVAKRGQDVALRCDPISGHVSLFWYQQALGQGPEFLTYFQNEAQLDKSGLPSDRFFAERPEGSVSTLKIQRTQQEDSAVYLCASMRTSGVDEQFFGPGTRLTVL.

This clonotype has just a few counts. This chain uses TRBV10-3 with TRBJ1-6; D is perhaps TRBD1 (5 bases). This CDR3 spans 14 amino acids. Germline V lookup: CDR1 ENHRY, CDR2 SYGVKD. The V and J ends lost 10 bases and 7 bases respectively, with 17 bases between them. CDR3 residues: CATRAGLDNSPLHF. DNA of the CDR3: TGTGCCACTCGGGCAGGGCTAGACAATTCACCCCTCCACTTT.

This clonotype was seen a handful of times. The chain recombines TRBV6-5 with TRBJ2-5; the match to TRBD1 covers 9 bases. Germline-derived CDR1 and CDR2 are MNHEY and SVGAGI. Trimming cost V 2 bases and J 3 bases; bases outside gene matches: 4. CDR3 size: 15 residues. The CDR3 loop is CASSYGGQGEETQYF. CDR3 sequence (DNA): TGTGCCAGCAGTTACGGGGGACAGGGCGAAGAGACCCAGTACTTC.

This clonotype was seen many times. The chain has TRBV7-9 and TRBJ2-2; D is ambiguous. Trimming took 3 bases from V and 8 from J, leaving 10 bases between them. The CDR3 contains 13 residues. Germline-derived CDR1 and CDR2 are SEHNR and FQNEAQ (reference sequence). The CDR3 region has the DNA TGTGCCAGCAGCTTGACTGTTCCGGGGGAGCTGTTTTTT. Translated: CASSLTVPGELFF.

This clonotype was detected a few times. The conserved final phenylalanine or tryptophan is absent from the CDR3, which likely points to a read error. It is unclear where the CDR3 begins or ends on the DNA, so no DNA is shown, and the CDR3 is as TCRdb lists it. V usage is TRBV5-4 and J usage is TRBJ2-3; the D segment call TRBD1 is taken from the table without a DNA check. The CDR3 is 12 amino acids long, termini counted. Germline CDR1 SGHNT, CDR2 YYREEE (reference sequence). The CDR3 reads CASSSSTGSWGL.

This clonotype was counted between two and nine times. The rearrangement uses TRBV5-1 and TRBJ1-3, with TRBD1 matching 9 bases. Germline V CDR1 and CDR2: SGHRS, YFSETQ. After removal of 2 bases from V and 0 bases from J, the junction contained 3 bases not matched to a gene. The CDR3 totals 16 residues. The CDR3 region is CASSFDRGNSGNTIYF. The DNA for the CDR3 is TGCGCCAGCAGCTTCGACAGGGGGAACTCTGGAAACACCATATATTTT.

The rearrangement links TRBV12-3 or TRBV12-4 to TRBJ1-3; 8 bases map to TRBD1. The J segment lost 1 base and the V segment lost 6 bases, leaving 11 bases of the junction unmatched. The length of the CDR3 is 17 residues. CDR3 in amino acids: CASSPAQGDLSGNTIYF. For the CDR3, the DNA is TGTGCCAGCAGCCCCGCACAGGGGGACTTGTCTGGAAACACCATATATTTT.

The rearrangement joins TRBV5-4 to TRBJ2-1; D remains unclear. V lost 2 bases and J 6 bases, leaving 15 bases between the germline ends. Looked up from germline, CDR1 is SGHNT and CDR2 is YYREEE (reference sequence). This CDR3 contains 15 residues. CDR3 in amino acids: CASSFPDRGPNEQFF. DNA of the CDR3: TGTGCCAGCAGCTTCCCTGACCGAGGCCCCAATGAGCAGTTCTTC.

This clonotype has only a few counts. The rearrangement uses TRBV25-1 and TRBJ2-3; 9 nucleotides match TRBD2. V gave up 3 bases and J gave up 4 bases; unmatched junction bases: 5. Per the germline V gene, CDR1 is MGHDK and CDR2 is SYGVNS. The CDR3 is 15 amino acids. CDR3 loop: CASSEISGGADTQYF. The DNA of the CDR3 is TGTGCCAGCAGTGAGATTAGCGGGGGCGCAGATACGCAGTATTTT.

This clonotype was counted ten times or more. V gene TRBV4-2 combines with J gene TRBJ2-2; 8 positions match TRBD2. The CDR3 is 15 residues long. Germline V gene sequence: CDR1 LGHNA, CDR2 YNFKEQ. Losses at the gene ends were 4 bases for V and 7 bases for J; bases not matched to a gene: 8. This chain's CDR3 is CASSPAGGVHGELFF. For the CDR3, the DNA is TGTGCCAGCAGCCCCGCCGGGGGGGTACACGGGGAGCTGTTTTTT.

This clonotype was detected a few times. The chain is built from TRBV10-3 and TRBJ1-1, with D possibly matching TRBD1 (5 bases). The CDR3 spans 15 residues. V gave up 2 bases and J gave up 7 bases, with 17 bases separating them. CDR1 and CDR2 (germline): ENHRY, SYGVKD. CDR3 sequence reads: CAISEVGRVRFEAFF. The CDR3 DNA reads TGTGCCATCAGTGAGGTCGGCAGGGTGAGGTTTGAAGCTTTCTTT.

The genes are TRBV6-6 and TRBJ1-1; D is unclear. Trimming removed 7 bases at V and 1 base at J, with 19 bases between. Germline-derived CDR1 and CDR2 are MNHNY and SVGAGI (reference sequence). This CDR3 is 16 amino acids long. The CDR3 nucleotides are TGTGCCAGCAAAACCCATCGAATCAGTGAGAACACTGAAGCTTTCTTT. It specifies CASKTHRISENTEAFF.

The chain combines TRBV5-1 with TRBJ2-1, with D maybe TRBD2 (6 bases). V lost 3 bases and J lost 8, with 18 bases in between. CDR3 length equals 15 residues. Germline-derived CDR1 and CDR2 are SGHRS and YFSETQ. CDR3 coding DNA: TGCGCCAGCAGCTCGGGACTTCTGGTTGGGGATGAGCAGTTCTTC. Amino acids: CASSSGLLVGDEQFF.

This clonotype was counted only a few times. The V gene is TRBV25-1, the J gene TRBJ2-2; possibly TRBD1 for D (6 bases). CDR1 MGHDK and CDR2 SYGVNS come from the germline V gene. V was cut by 3 bases and J by 6 bases, with 11 bases left in between. The CDR3 has 14 residues. Here the CDR3 reads CASSDTGWSGELFF. CDR3 DNA: TGTGCCAGCAGTGATACAGGGTGGTCCGGGGAGCTGTTTTTT.